This paragraph reports one T cell receptor (beta chain). The record originates from a study of blood T cell repertoires in COVID-19. Study overall: Acute-phase and convalescent COVID-19 samples originated in the United States, Italy and Spain. T cells, B-cell-depleted T cells, or PBMCs provided the cDNA or gDNA that served as material.

Clones were read by immunoSEQ multiplex PCR, and TCRdb kept only the in-frame ones, dropping some. This sample has just over 300,000 clones; approximately 85% occur once, and the top ten carry less than 2.5%. Participant age was roughly 18 to 100 years, and participants resided in approximately 25 US areas. Recovery among Cohort 3 donors was established by two negative PCRs, clearance, or symptom resolution. V shed 3 bases, J shed 0 bases, and the junction held 8 bases outside the gene matches. The germline CDR1 and CDR2 sequences are MNHEY and SMNVEV (reference sequence). CDR3 size: 17 residues. This chain joins TRBV27 and TRBJ2-7; 10 nucleotides line up with TRBD1. The clonotype comes from a man aged 25-45 years who had recovered from COVID-19. Sample: PBMCs or T cells enriched from blood (not recorded which). DNA of the CDR3: TGTGCCAGCAGTTTCTGGCCGGGACAGGGGAACTCCTACGAGCAGTACTTC. Translated, it gives CASSFWPGQGNSYEQYF.